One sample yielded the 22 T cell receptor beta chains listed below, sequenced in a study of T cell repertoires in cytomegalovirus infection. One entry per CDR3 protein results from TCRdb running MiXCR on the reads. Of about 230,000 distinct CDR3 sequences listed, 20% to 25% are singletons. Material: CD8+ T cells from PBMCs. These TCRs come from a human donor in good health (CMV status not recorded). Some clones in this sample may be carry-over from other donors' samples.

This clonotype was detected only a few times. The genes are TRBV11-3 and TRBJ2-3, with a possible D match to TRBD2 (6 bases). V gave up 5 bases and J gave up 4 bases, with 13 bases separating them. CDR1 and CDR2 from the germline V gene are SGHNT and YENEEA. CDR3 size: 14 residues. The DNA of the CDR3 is TGTGCCAGCAGCACCTCCGGGGAGGCAGATACGCAGTATTTT. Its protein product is CASSTSGEADTQYF. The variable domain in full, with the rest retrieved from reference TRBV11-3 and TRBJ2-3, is EAGVVQSPRYKIIEKKQPVAFWCNPISGHNTLYWYLQNLGQGPELLIRYENEEAVDDSQLPKDRFSAERLKGVDSTLKIQPAELGDSAVYLCASSTSGEADTQYFGPGTRLTVL.

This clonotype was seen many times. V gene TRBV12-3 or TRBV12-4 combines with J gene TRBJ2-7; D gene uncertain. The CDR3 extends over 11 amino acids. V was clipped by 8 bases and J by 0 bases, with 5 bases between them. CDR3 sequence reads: CASGVSYEQYF. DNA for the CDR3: TGTGCCAGCGGGGTCTCCTACGAGCAGTACTTC.

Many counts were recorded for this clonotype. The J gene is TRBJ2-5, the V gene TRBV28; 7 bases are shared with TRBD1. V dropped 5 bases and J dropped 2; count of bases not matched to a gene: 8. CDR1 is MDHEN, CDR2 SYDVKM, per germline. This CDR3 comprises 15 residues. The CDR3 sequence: CASSPRTGVQETQYF. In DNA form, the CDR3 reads TGTGCCAGCAGTCCCCGGACAGGAGTGCAAGAGACCCAGTACTTC.

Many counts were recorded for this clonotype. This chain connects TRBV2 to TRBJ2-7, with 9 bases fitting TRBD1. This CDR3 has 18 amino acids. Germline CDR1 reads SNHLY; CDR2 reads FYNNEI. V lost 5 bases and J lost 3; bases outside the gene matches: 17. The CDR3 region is CASSIPGQGTFINYEQYF. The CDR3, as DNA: TGTGCCAGCAGTATCCCGGGACAGGGCACTTTCATTAACTACGAGCAGTACTTC.

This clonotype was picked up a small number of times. CDR3 protein: CATSRDHGGSWNEQFF. The CDR3 nucleotides read TGTGCCACCAGCAGAGATCACGGGGGCTCATGGAATGAGCAGTTCTTC. The J gene is TRBJ2-1, the V gene TRBV15, with D perhaps matching TRBD1 or TRBD2 (6 bases each). Germline V gene sequence: CDR1 LNHNV, CDR2 YYDKDF (reference sequence). CDR3 length: 16 residues. V gave up 0 bases and J gave up 7 bases, with 16 bases separating them.

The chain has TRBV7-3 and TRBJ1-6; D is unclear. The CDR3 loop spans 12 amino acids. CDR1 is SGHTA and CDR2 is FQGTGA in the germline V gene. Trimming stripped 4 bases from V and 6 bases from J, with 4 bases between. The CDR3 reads CASSYTNSPLHF. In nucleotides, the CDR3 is TGTGCCAGCAGCTACACTAATTCACCCCTCCACTTT.

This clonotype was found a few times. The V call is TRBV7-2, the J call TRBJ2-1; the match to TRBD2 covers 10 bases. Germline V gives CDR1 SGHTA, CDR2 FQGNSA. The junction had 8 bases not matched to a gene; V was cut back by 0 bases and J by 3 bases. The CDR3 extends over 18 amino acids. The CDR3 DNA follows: TGTGCCAGCAGCTTAGCGGCCCCGGGACTAGCGCTCTACAATGAGCAGTTCTTC. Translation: CASSLAAPGLALYNEQFF.

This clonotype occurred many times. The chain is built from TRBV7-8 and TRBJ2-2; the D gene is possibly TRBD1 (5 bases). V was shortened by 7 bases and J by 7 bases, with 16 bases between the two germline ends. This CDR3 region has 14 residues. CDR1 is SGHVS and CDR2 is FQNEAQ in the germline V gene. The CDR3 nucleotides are TGTGCCAGCAACCATCAGGGATCCGGCGGGGAGCTGTTTTTT. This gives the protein CASNHQGSGGELFF.

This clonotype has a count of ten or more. The CDR3 DNA reads TGTGCCAGCAGCTGGGGGGCCCTCTCCTACGAGCAGTACTTC. This encodes CASSWGALSYEQYF. This chain joins TRBV7-2 and TRBJ2-7, with D perhaps TRBD1 or TRBD2 (6 bases each). The V gene lost 4 bases and the J gene lost 0 bases, with 10 bases spanning the gap. Germline assignment: CDR1 SGHTA and CDR2 FQGNSA. The CDR3 runs to 14 residues.

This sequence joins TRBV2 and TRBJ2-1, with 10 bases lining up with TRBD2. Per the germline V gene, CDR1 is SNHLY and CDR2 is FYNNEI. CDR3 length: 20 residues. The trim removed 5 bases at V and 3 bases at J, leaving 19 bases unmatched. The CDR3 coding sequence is TGTGCCAGCAGTCCAAAACGTCTTACTAGCGGGGCCACTAACTACAATGAGCAGTTCTTC. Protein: CASSPKRLTSGATNYNEQFF.

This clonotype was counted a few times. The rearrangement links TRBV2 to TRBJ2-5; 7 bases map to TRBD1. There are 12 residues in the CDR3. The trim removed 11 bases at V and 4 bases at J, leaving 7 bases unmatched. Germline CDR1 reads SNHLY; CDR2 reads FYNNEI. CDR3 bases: TGTGCCCGGACGAAGGGGGCAGAGACCCAGTACTTC. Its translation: CARTKGAETQYF.

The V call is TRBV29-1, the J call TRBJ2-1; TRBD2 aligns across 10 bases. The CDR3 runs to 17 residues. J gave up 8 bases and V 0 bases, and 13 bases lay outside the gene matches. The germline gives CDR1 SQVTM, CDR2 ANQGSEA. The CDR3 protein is CSVEDLERLAGAYEQFF. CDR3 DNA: TGCAGCGTTGAAGATCTAGAACGGCTAGCGGGGGCCTATGAGCAGTTCTTC.

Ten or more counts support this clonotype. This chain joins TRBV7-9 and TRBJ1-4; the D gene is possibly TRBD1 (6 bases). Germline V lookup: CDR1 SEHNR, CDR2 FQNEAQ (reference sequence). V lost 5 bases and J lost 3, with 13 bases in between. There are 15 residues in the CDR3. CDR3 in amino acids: CASSTTGSANEKLFF. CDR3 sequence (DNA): TGTGCCAGCAGCACCACAGGGTCGGCTAATGAAAAACTGTTTTTT.

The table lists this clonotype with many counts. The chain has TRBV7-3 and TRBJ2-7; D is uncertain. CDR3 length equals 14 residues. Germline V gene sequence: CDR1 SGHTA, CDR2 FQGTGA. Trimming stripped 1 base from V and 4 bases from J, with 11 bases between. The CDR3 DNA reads TGTGCCAGCAGCTTAAGTCCCTTAAGTTACGAGCAGTACTTC. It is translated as CASSLSPLSYEQYF.

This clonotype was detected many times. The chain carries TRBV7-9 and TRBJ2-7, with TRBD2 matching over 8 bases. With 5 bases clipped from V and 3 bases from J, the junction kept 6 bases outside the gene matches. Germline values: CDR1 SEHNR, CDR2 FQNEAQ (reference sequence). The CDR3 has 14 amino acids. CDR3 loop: CASSVGGDYYEQYF. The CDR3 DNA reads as TGTGCCAGCAGCGTCGGGGGGGACTACTACGAGCAGTACTTC.

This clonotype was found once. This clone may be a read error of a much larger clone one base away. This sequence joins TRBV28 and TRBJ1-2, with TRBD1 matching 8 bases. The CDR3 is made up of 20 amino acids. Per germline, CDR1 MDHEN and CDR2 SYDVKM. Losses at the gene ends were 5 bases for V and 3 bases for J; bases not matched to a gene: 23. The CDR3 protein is CASSVFSPPRDRRQDYGYTF. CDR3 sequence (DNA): TGTGCCAGCAGTGTATTTTCCCCCCCCCGGGACAGGAGGCAGGACTATGGCTACACCTTC.

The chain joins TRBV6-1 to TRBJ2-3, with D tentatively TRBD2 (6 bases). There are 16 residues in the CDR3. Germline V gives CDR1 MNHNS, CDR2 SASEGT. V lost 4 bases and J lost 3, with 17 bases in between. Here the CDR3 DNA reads TGTGCCAGCAGTGTGTGGCTAGCGACCTCAACAGATACGCAGTATTTT. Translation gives CASSVWLATSTDTQYF.

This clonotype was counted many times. The DNA of the CDR3 is TGCAGCGTTTACGGACTAGGCGCCAATGAGCAGTTCTTC. Translation gives CSVYGLGANEQFF. The chain has TRBV29-1 and TRBJ2-1, with 7 positions matching TRBD2. Germline V CDR1 and CDR2: SQVTM, ANQGSEA. This CDR3 spans 13 amino acids. Losses at the gene ends were 5 bases for V and 6 bases for J; bases not matched to a gene: 7.

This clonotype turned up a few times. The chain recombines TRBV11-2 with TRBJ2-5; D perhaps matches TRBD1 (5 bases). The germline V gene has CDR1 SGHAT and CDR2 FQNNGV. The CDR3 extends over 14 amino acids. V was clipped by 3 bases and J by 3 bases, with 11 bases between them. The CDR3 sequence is CASSFPDREETQYF. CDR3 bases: TGTGCCAGCAGCTTTCCCGACAGAGAAGAGACCCAGTACTTC.

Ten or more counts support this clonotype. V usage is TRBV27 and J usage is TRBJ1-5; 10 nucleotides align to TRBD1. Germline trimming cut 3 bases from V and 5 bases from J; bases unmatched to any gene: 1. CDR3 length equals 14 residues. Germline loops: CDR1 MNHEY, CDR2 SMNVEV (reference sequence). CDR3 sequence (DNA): TGTGCCAGCAGTTTGGGACAGGGGCATCAGCCCCAGCATTTT. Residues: CASSLGQGHQPQHF.

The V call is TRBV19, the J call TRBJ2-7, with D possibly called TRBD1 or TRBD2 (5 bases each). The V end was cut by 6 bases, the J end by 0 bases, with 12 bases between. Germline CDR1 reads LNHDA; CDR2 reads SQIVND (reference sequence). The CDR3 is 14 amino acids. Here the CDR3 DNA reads TGTGCCAGTAGCTACGGGACGACCTCCTACGAGCAGTACTTC. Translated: CASSYGTTSYEQYF.

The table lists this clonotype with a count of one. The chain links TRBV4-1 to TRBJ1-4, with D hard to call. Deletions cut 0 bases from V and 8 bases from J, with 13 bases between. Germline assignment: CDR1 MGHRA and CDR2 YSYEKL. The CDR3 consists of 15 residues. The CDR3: CASSQELAGEEKLFF. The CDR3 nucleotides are TGCGCCAGCAGCCAAGAACTTGCAGGCGAAGAAAAACTGTTTTTT.